The source of this T cell receptor (beta chain) is a study of cytomegalovirus exposure and HLA in healthy donors. Study findings and constraints: Upon later analysis, TCR association rates were observed to vary by HLA locus, being highest for DRB1 and lowest for HLA-C. Rare TCR sequences predominated, though certain public TCRs were found in many donors.

Notes on this clone: The target antigen is unknown.

Trimming cost V 6 bases and J 8 bases; bases outside gene matches: 10. Germline CDR1 reads MRHNA; CDR2 reads SNTAGT. This CDR3 contains 15 residues. This PCR relied on a set of 60 Vbeta primers and 13 Jbeta primers. Profiling relied on immunoSEQ multiplex PCR, and the TCRdb table lists in-frame clones only, not all of them. The table includes about 120,000 clones, around 75% detected once. The TCR originated in a woman under 30 in good health and CMV-seronegative. Sequenced: PBMCs. This rearrangement joins TRBV6-4 to TRBJ2-1; the match to TRBD2 covers 10 bases. Here the CDR3 DNA reads TGTGCCAGCAGCAGAGAGCGGGGGGGCTTCGATGAGCAGTTCTTC. It codes for CASSRERGGFDEQFF.